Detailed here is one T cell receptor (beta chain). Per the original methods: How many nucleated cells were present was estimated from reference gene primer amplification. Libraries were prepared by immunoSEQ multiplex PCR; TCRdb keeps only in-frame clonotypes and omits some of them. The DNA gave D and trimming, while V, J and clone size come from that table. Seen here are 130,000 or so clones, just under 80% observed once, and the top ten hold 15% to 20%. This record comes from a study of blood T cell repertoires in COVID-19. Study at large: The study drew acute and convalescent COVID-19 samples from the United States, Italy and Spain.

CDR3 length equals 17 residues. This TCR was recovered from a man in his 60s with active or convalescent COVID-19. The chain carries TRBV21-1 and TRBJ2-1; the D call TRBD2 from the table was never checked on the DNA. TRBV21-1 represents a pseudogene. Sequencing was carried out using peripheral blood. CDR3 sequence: CASSNLDPRGSYNEQFF. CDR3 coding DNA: TGTGCCAGCAGCAACCTGGACCCACGGGGCTCCTACAATGAGCAGTTCTTC.